Reported below is one T cell receptor (beta chain). In the authors' workflow: Amplification from reference gene primers served as the basis for estimated nucleated cell counts. Profiled with immunoSEQ multiplex PCR; TCRdb holds only in-frame clones, not every one. V and J calls and clone size are those listed in that table; D and trimming were worked out from the DNA. This repertoire shows around 240,000 clones, 80% to 90% found once; its top ten account for about 1.4%. This specimen belongs to a study of blood T cell repertoires in COVID-19. This clonotype was obtained from a woman aged 35 to 49 who had recovered from COVID-19. Material: peripheral blood.

The CDR3 protein is CATSNQVLLGYSNQPQHF. As DNA, the CDR3 is TGTGCCACCAGCAACCAGGTATTGTTGGGCTATAGCAATCAGCCCCAGCATTTT. The chain joins TRBV15 to TRBJ1-5; no clear D. Looked up from germline, CDR1 is LNHNV and CDR2 is YYDKDF (reference sequence). Trimming left V 4 bases short and J 0 bases short, with 19 bases between. The CDR3 is made up of 18 amino acids.